Each of the 23 T cell receptor beta chains below was sequenced from the same sample in a study of CD8 T cells in Susac syndrome. RNA amounts of roughly 0.5 to 1 ug underwent reverse transcription with random hexamers. One entry per CDR3 protein results from TCRdb running MiXCR on the immunoSEQ multiplex PCR reads. In the table there are approximately 190,000 distinct CDR3 sequences, 90% to 95% of which are singletons. What was sequenced was CD4+ T cells from PBMCs. The receptor source for this set is a human donor in good health.

The V gene is TRBV7-2, the J gene TRBJ1-5; D is unclear. The germline V gene encodes CDR1 SGHTA and CDR2 FQGNSA. The ends were cut back, 5 bases at V and 2 bases at J, with 22 bases in the middle. The CDR3 totals 18 residues. The CDR3: CASSPGLTTRGRNQPQHF. The CDR3 region has the DNA TGTGCCAGCAGCCCTGGCCTTACCACCCGTGGACGCAATCAGCCCCAGCATTTT.

The chain uses TRBV7-2 and TRBJ1-5; unclear D gene. This CDR3 is 15 amino acids long. V lost 3 bases, J lost 1 base, and 10 bases lay in between. Germline CDR1 reads SGHTA; CDR2 reads FQGNSA. The DNA for the CDR3 is TGTGCCAGCAGCTTCGAACCTATAAGCAATCAGCCCCAGCATTTT. This codes for CASSFEPISNQPQHF.

The V call is TRBV7-2, the J call TRBJ2-3; perhaps TRBD2 as D (6 bases). Germline V gene sequence: CDR1 SGHTA, CDR2 FQGNSA. This CDR3 has 15 amino acids. Trimming cost V 1 base and J 9 bases, with 17 bases left between them. The CDR3 coding sequence is TGTGCCAGCAGCTTAGGCGGGGTCTCCAAAGGGACGCAGTATTTT. Protein product: CASSLGGVSKGTQYF.

The V gene is TRBV10-2, the J gene TRBJ2-1; 10 bases fit TRBD2. Germline lookup yields CDR1 WSHSY and CDR2 SAAADI. The V gene end was trimmed by 3 bases and the J gene end by 10 bases; junction bases not matched to a gene: 9. This CDR3 spans 15 amino acids. In DNA form, the CDR3 reads TGCGCCAGCAGTGATCTAGCGGGGGTCCCACGGGAGCAGTTCTTC. Encoded protein: CASSDLAGVPREQFF.

The CDR3: CSDGLAETQYF. In DNA form, the CDR3 reads TGCAGTGACGGACTAGCGGAGACCCAGTACTTC. The chain carries TRBV20-1 and TRBJ2-5, with 9 bases fitting TRBD2. The CDR3 consists of 11 residues. The J segment lost 5 bases and the V segment lost 7 bases, leaving 2 bases of the junction unmatched. Germline CDR1 is DFQATT and CDR2 is SNEGSKA (reference sequence).

The chain couples TRBV3-1 to TRBJ2-6; D is undetermined. V was pared by 8 bases and J by 2 bases, with 1 base between. Germline V lookup: CDR1 LGHDT, CDR2 YNNKEL (reference sequence). This CDR3 is 11 amino acids long. DNA for the CDR3: TGTGCCAGCGCTGGGGCCAACGTCCTGACTTTC. Protein: CASAGANVLTF.

V and J are TRBV7-2 and TRBJ1-1, with TRBD1 matching 8 bases. V was pared by 5 bases and J by 11 bases, with 10 bases of the junction left unmatched. The length of the CDR3 is 13 residues. Germline loops: CDR1 SGHTA, CDR2 FQGNSA. In DNA, the CDR3 is TGTGCCAGCAGCCCCGGACAGGGAGGAAGGGCTTTCTTT. This translates into CASSPGQGGRAFF.

The V gene is TRBV29-1, the J gene TRBJ2-2; 10 bases map to TRBD1. V lost 4 bases and J lost 3; bases outside the gene matches: 5. Per germline, CDR1 SQVTM and CDR2 ANQGSEA. The CDR3 loop spans 15 amino acids. The CDR3 region has the DNA TGCAGCGTTGTCTCGACAGGGGGCGACACCGGGGAGCTGTTTTTT. Translated: CSVVSTGGDTGELFF.

The V call is TRBV6-2 or TRBV6-3, the J call TRBJ2-2; 9 nucleotides line up with TRBD1. This CDR3 region has 16 residues. The germline V gene encodes CDR1 MNHEY and CDR2 SVGEGT. Germline trimming cut 4 bases from V and 4 bases from J; bases unmatched to any gene: 7. The CDR3 nucleotides are TGTGCCAGCAGTTGGGGAGGGACAGGGAGCACCGGGGAGCTGTTTTTT. It codes for CASSWGGTGSTGELFF.

V usage is TRBV7-2 and J usage is TRBJ1-1; D gene ambiguous. Germline CDR1 reads SGHTA; CDR2 reads FQGNSA. Trimming removed 3 bases at V and 1 base at J, with 9 bases between. The CDR3 has 14 amino acids. The CDR3 spells CASSFSDGNTEAFF. As DNA, the CDR3 is TGTGCCAGCAGCTTCTCGGACGGGAACACTGAAGCTTTCTTT.

This sequence joins TRBV20-1 and TRBJ1-1; D is unresolved. Germline CDR1 DFQATT, CDR2 SNEGSKA (reference sequence). V lost 1 base to trimming and J lost 0 bases, with 6 bases between them. The CDR3 has 13 amino acids. CDR3 bases: TGCAGTGCTAGAGTTCCCGTGAACACTGAAGCTTTCTTT. Its translation: CSARVPVNTEAFF.

The rearrangement joins TRBV2 to TRBJ1-2, with D possibly being TRBD1 (5 bases). V lost 6 bases and J 2 bases, leaving 10 bases between the germline ends. CDR1 and CDR2 from the germline V gene are SNHLY and FYNNEI. CDR3 length: 13 residues. DNA of the CDR3: TGTGCCAGCAGGGGGACGGTGAACTATGGCTACACCTTC. As protein: CASRGTVNYGYTF.

J is TRBJ2-1 and V is TRBV20-1, with 8 bases aligning to TRBD1. Germline CDR1 is DFQATT and CDR2 is SNEGSKA (reference sequence). Trimming at V came to 2 bases and at J to 7 bases, leaving 4 bases not matched to a gene. The CDR3 has 13 residues. Here the CDR3 reads CSARQGAGNEQFF. CDR3 bases: TGCAGTGCTAGACAGGGGGCAGGGAATGAGCAGTTCTTC.

The chain uses TRBV28 and TRBJ1-2; no firm D call. Germline V gives CDR1 MDHEN, CDR2 SYDVKM. Trimming left V 2 bases short and J 6 bases short, with 7 bases between. The CDR3 is 12 amino acids. The CDR3 loop is CASSLKGNGYTF. Here the CDR3 DNA reads TGTGCCAGCAGTTTAAAAGGAAATGGCTACACCTTC.

The V call is TRBV6-2 or TRBV6-3, the J call TRBJ1-1; no clear D gene. This CDR3 is 11 amino acids long. Per the germline V gene, CDR1 is MNHEY and CDR2 is SVGEGT. V was shortened by 4 bases and J by 5 bases, with 5 bases between the two germline ends. CDR3 nucleotides: TGTGCCAGCAGTTCTTTTACTGAAGCTTTCTTT. Translated: CASSSFTEAFF.

This chain joins TRBV5-6 and TRBJ2-4, with TRBD1 matching over 7 bases. Looked up from germline, CDR1 is SGHDT and CDR2 is YYEEEE. This CDR3 is built from 18 residues. J gave up 7 bases and V 1 base, and 17 bases lay outside the gene matches. CDR3 loop: CASSLPATLRDRTNIQYF. The CDR3, as DNA: TGTGCCAGCAGCTTGCCAGCCACTCTCCGGGACAGAACCAACATTCAGTACTTC.

This clonotype was seen a handful of times. The gene calls are TRBV14 and TRBJ2-7, with D perhaps being TRBD1 or TRBD2 (6 bases each). The CDR3 has 16 residues. The germline V gene has CDR1 SGHDN and CDR2 FVKESK. The V and J ends lost 4 bases and 6 bases respectively, with 22 bases between them. CDR3 DNA: TGTGCCAGCAGCCCCCGAGCGGGTGGAGGGGGAGGCGAGCAGTACTTC. Amino acids: CASSPRAGGGGGEQYF.

The V and J genes are TRBV19 and TRBJ2-5; no reliable D call. V lost 6 bases to trimming and J lost 2 bases, with 16 bases between them. CDR3 length: 15 amino acids. Germline V gene lookup returns CDR1 LNHDA and CDR2 SQIVND (reference sequence). CDR3 DNA: TGTGCCAGTAGAAAACAGCCCGAAATTCAAGAGACCCAGTACTTC. It specifies CASRKQPEIQETQYF. The full variable domain, in which reference TRBV19 and TRBJ2-5 provide the parts outside the CDR3, is DGGITQSPKYLFRKEGQNVTLSCEQNLNHDAMYWYRQDPGQGLRLIYYSQIVNDFQKGDIAEGYSVSREKKESFPLTVTSAQKNPTAFYLCASRKQPEIQETQYFGPGTRLLVL.

This clonotype was detected once. The rearrangement uses TRBV5-1 and TRBJ2-6, with D possibly TRBD2 on 6 matching bases. Germline loops: CDR1 SGHRS, CDR2 YFSETQ. This CDR3 contains 14 residues. Trimming removed 4 bases at V and 5 bases at J, with 10 bases between. CDR3 DNA: TGCGCCAGCAGCCCGGGGACTTGGGCCAACGTCCTGACTTTC. Its protein product is CASSPGTWANVLTF. Looking up the rest from reference TRBV5-1 and TRBJ2-6 gives the full variable domain: KAGVTQTPRYLIKTRGQQVTLSCSPISGHRSVSWYQQTPGQGLQFLFEYFSETQRNKGNFPGRFSGRQFSNSRSEMNVSTLELGDSALYLCASSPGTWANVLTFGAGSRLTVL.

The genes are TRBV5-1 and TRBJ2-2; perhaps TRBD1 as D (6 bases). CDR1 and CDR2 (germline): SGHRS, YFSETQ. The V end lost 3 bases, the J end lost 0 bases, and 9 bases lay between the germline ends. This CDR3 has 15 residues. The CDR3 DNA reads as TGCGCCAGCAGCTCCGGGACAACGAACACCGGGGAGCTGTTTTTT. It translates to CASSSGTTNTGELFF.

The rearrangement uses TRBV10-3 and TRBJ1-2; TRBD1 aligns across 10 bases. CDR3 length: 14 residues. Germline V gene sequence: CDR1 ENHRY, CDR2 SYGVKD. Trimming at V came to 5 bases and at J to 8 bases, leaving 8 bases not matched to a gene. CDR3 in amino acids: CAISPGTGEYGYTF. The CDR3 DNA sequence: TGTGCCATCAGTCCCGGGACAGGGGAATACGGCTACACCTTC.

The chain joins TRBV27 to TRBJ2-1; D remains ambiguous. This CDR3 has 17 amino acids. V was trimmed by 3 bases and J by 2 bases, leaving 17 bases between them. CDR1 MNHEY and CDR2 SMNVEV come from the germline V gene (reference sequence). CDR3 DNA: TGTGCCAGCAGTTTTGTTGTCCCCTCAGGCCCCTACAATGAGCAGTTCTTC. This gives the protein CASSFVVPSGPYNEQFF.

V and J are TRBV7-6 and TRBJ2-3; D is possibly TRBD2 (5 bases). Trimming removed 1 base at V and 2 bases at J, with 7 bases between. This CDR3 comprises 14 residues. Per the germline V gene, CDR1 is SGHVS and CDR2 is FNYEAQ. The CDR3 coding sequence is TGTGCCAGCAGCTTAGGGACTGTCACAGATACGCAGTATTTT. Residues: CASSLGTVTDTQYF.